The present entry profiles one TCR beta chain with its context. The data belong to a study of cytomegalovirus exposure and HLA in healthy donors. Repertoires were generated with immunoSEQ multiplex PCR, while TCRdb's copy carries only in-frame clones and drops some. The profile shows under 200,000 clones, approximately 86% of them singletons. V lost 0 bases and J 2 bases, leaving 14 bases between the germline ends. The CDR3 is 16 residues long. The germline V gene has CDR1 ENHRY and CDR2 SYGVKD. Among the roughly 120 subjects of the validation cohort, separate from the approximately 660-subject first cohort, were the donors.

The rearrangement uses TRBV10-3 and TRBJ2-7, with a weak D call TRBD1 (6 bases). The receptor was isolated from a woman between 18 and 29 years old in good health and CMV-seronegative. Sequences were obtained from PBMCs. The CDR3 reads CAISESEVDRPYEQYF. For the CDR3, the DNA is TGTGCCATCAGTGAGTCGGAGGTGGACAGACCCTACGAGCAGTACTTC.